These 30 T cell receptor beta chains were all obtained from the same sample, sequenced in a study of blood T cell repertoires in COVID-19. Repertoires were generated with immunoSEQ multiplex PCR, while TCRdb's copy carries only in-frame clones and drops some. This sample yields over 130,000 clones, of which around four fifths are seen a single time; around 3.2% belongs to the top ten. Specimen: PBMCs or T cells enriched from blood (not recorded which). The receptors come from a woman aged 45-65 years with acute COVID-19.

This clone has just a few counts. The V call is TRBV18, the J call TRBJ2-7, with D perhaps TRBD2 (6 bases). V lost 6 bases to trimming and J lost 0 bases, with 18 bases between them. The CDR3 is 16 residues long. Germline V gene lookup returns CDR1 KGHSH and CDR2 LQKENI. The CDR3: CASSPQDYQASYEQYF. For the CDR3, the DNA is TGTGCCAGCTCGCCTCAGGACTACCAAGCCTCCTACGAGCAGTACTTC.

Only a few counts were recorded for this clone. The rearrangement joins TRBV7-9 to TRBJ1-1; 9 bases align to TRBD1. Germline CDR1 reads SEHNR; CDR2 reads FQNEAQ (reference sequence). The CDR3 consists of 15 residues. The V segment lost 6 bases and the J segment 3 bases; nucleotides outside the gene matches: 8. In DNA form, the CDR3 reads TGTGCCAGCAGTCCCCGGACAGGGGAGTACACTGAAGCTTTCTTT. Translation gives CASSPRTGEYTEAFF. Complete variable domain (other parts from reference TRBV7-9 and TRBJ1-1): DTGVSQNPRHKITKRGQNVTFRCDPISEHNRLYWYRQTLGQGPEFLTYFQNEAQLEKSRLLSDRFSAERPKGSFSTLEIQRTEQGDSAMYLCASSPRTGEYTEAFFGQGTRLTVV.

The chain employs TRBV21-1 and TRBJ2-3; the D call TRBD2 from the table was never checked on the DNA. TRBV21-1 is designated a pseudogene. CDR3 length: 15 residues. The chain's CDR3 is CASRGLAGDTDTQYF. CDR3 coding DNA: TGTGCCAGCAGGGGACTAGCGGGAGACACAGATACGCAGTATTTT.

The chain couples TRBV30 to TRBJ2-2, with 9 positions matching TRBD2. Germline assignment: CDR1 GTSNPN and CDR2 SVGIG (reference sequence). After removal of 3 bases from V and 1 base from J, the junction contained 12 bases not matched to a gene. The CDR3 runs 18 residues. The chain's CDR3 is CAWRTVASGIQNTGELFF. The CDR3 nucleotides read TGTGCCTGGAGGACGGTGGCTAGCGGGATACAGAACACCGGGGAGCTGTTTTTT.

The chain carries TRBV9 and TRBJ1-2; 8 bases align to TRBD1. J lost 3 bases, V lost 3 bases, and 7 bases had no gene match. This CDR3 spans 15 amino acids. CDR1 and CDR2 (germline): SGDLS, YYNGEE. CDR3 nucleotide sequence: TGTGCCAGCAGCGCCACCCCAGGGGGCGACTATGGCTACACCTTC. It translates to CASSATPGGDYGYTF.

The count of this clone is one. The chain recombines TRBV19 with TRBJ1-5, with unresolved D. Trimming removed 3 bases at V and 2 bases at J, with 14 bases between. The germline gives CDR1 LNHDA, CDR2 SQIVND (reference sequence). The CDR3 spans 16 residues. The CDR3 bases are TGTGCCAGTAGTATTTTATTGCCGGGTCGCAATCAGCCCCAGCATTTT. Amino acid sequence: CASSILLPGRNQPQHF.

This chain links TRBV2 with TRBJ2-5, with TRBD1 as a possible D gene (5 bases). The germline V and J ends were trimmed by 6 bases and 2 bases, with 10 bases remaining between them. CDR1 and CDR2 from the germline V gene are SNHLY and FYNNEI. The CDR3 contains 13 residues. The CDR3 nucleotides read TGTGCCAGCAGCGGACAAGAACAAGAGACCCAGTACTTC. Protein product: CASSGQEQETQYF. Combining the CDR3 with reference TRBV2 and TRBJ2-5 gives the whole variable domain EPEVTQTPSHQVTQMGQEVILRCVPISNHLYFYWYRQILGQKVEFLVSFYNNEISEKSEIFDDQFSVERPDGSNFTLKIRSTKLEDSAMYFCASSGQEQETQYFGPGTRLLVL.

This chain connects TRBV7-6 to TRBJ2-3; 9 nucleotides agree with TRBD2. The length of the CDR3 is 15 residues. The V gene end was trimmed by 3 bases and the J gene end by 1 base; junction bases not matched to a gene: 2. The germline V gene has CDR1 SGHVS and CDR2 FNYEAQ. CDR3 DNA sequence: TGTGCCAGCAGCTTTAGGACTAGCGGCACAGATACGCAGTATTTT. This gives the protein CASSFRTSGTDTQYF.

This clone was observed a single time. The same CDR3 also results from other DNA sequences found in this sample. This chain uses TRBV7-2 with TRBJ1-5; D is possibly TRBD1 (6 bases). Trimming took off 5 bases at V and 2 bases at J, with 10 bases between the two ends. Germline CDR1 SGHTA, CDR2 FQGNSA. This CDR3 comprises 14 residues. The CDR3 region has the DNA TGTGCCAGCAGCACTAGACAGGGCAATCAGCCCCAGCATTTT. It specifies CASSTRQGNQPQHF.

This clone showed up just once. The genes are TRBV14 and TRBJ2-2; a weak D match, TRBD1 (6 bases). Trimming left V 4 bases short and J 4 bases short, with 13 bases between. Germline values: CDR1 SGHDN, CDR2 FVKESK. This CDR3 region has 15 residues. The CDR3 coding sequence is TGTGCCAGCAGCCCACTTGACAGGCCCACCGGGGAGCTGTTTTTT. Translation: CASSPLDRPTGELFF.

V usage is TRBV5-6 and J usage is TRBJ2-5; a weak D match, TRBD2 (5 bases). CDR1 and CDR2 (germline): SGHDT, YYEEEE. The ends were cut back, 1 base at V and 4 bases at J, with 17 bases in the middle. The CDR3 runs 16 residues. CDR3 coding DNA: TGTGCCAGCAGCTTGCTAGACATAGCGTCCCGAGAGACCCAGTACTTC. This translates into CASSLLDIASRETQYF.

Here the CDR3 DNA reads TGTGCCAGCAGCCACCTAATAGTAGGGGCTAATGAAAAACTGTTTTTT. Protein: CASSHLIVGANEKLFF. The chain couples TRBV3-1 (or the pseudogene TRBV3-2) to TRBJ1-4; possibly TRBD1 for D (5 bases). Germline CDR1 is LGHDT and CDR2 is YNNKEL (reference sequence). V was pared by 3 bases and J by 3 bases, with 14 bases between. The CDR3 extends over 16 amino acids.

CDR3 sequence: CSVVRDRKSQPQHF. The CDR3 DNA follows: TGCAGCGTTGTTAGGGACAGGAAGAGTCAGCCCCAGCATTTT. The chain recombines TRBV29-1 with TRBJ1-5, with 8 bases fitting TRBD1. With V trimmed by 4 bases and J by 6 bases, 8 bases remained unmatched. Germline CDR1 reads SQVTM; CDR2 reads ANQGSEA. CDR3 size: 14 residues.

The CDR3 region has the DNA TGCGCCAGCAGGGGGGCCCCCTACGAGCAGTACTTC. It specifies CASRGAPYEQYF. This chain connects TRBV10-2 to TRBJ2-7; a weak D match, TRBD1 (6 bases). Germline V gene data show CDR1 as WSHSY and CDR2 as SAAADI. The CDR3 has 12 amino acids. V was clipped by 6 bases and J by 2 bases, with 8 bases between them.

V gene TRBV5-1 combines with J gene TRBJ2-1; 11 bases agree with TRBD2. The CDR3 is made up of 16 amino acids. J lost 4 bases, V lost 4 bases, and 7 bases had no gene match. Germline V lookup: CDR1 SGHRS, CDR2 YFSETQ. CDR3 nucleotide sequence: TGCGCCAGCAGCGGAGCCGGGACTAGCGGTTACAATGAGCAGTTCTTC. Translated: CASSGAGTSGYNEQFF.

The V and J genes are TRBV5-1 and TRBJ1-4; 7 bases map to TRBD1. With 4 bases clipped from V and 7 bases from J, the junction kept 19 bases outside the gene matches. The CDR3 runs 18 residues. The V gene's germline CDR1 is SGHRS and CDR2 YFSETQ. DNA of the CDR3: TGCGCCAGCAGCCCCTTAGTGGTGGGGATGGGACAGACTGAAAAACTGTTTTTT. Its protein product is CASSPLVVGMGQTEKLFF.

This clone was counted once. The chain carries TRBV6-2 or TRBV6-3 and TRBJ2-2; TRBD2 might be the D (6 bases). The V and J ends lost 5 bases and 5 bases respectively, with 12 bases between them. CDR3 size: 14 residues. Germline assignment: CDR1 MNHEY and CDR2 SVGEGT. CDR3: CASSGGDLTGELFF. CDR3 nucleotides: TGTGCCAGCAGTGGCGGGGACCTGACCGGGGAGCTGTTTTTT.

CDR3 amino acids: CASSLPGQGAWAFF. Written as DNA, the CDR3 is TGTGCCAGCAGCTTACCGGGACAGGGGGCATGGGCTTTCTTT. The chain combines TRBV13 with TRBJ1-1, with TRBD1 identical over 12 bases. Unmatched junction bases numbered 6, after V lost 2 bases and J lost 11 bases. The CDR3 is 14 residues long. Germline assignment: CDR1 PRHDT and CDR2 FYEKMQ (reference sequence).

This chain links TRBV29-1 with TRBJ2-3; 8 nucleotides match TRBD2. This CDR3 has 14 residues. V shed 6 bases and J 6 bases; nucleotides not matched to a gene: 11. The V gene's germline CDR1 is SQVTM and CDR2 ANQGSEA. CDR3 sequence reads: CSVEGLAGSDTQYF. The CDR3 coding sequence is TGCAGCGTCGAGGGGTTAGCGGGATCTGATACGCAGTATTTT.

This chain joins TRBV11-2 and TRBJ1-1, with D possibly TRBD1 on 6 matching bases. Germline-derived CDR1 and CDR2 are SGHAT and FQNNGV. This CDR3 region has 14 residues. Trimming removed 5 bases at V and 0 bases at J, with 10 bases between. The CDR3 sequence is CASSTRQVNTEAFF. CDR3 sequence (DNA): TGTGCCAGCAGCACCAGACAGGTGAACACTGAAGCTTTCTTT.

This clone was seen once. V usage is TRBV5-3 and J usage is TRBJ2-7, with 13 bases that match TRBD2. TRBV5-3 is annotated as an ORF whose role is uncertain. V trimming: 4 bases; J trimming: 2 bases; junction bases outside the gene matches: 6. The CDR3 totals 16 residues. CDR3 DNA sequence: TGTGCCAGAAGCCTCCCGGGACTAGCGGGGACCTACGAGCAGTACTTC. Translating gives CARSLPGLAGTYEQYF.

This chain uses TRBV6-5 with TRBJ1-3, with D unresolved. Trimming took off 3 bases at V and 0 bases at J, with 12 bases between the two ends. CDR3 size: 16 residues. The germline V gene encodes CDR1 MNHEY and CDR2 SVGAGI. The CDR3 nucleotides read TGTGCCAGCAGTTATCCTGGGCCAGACTCTGGAAACACCATATATTTT. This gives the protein CASSYPGPDSGNTIYF.

DNA for the CDR3: TGTGCCAGCAGGATGACAGGTAGCTACGAGCAGTACTTC. Translated: CASRMTGSYEQYF. The chain employs TRBV11-2 and TRBJ2-7; possibly TRBD1 for D (6 bases). The CDR3 extends over 13 amino acids. V lost 6 bases and J lost 3, with 12 bases in between. Looked up from germline, CDR1 is SGHAT and CDR2 is FQNNGV.

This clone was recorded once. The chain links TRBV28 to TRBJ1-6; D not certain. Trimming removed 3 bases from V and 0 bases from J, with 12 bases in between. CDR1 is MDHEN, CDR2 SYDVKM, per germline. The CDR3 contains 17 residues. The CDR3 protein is CASSFRFRSSYNSPLHF. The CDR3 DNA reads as TGTGCCAGCAGTTTTCGGTTCCGGAGCTCCTATAATTCACCCCTCCACTTT.

This chain's CDR3 is CASSLTSGRYNEQFF. CDR3 in DNA: TGTGCCAGCAGCCTGACTAGCGGCCGGTACAATGAGCAGTTCTTC. This rearrangement joins TRBV7-2 to TRBJ2-1, with 9 bases lining up with TRBD2. The CDR3 sequence is 15 residues long. Unmatched junction bases numbered 6, after V lost 5 bases and J lost 4 bases. In germline, CDR1 is SGHTA, CDR2 FQGNSA.

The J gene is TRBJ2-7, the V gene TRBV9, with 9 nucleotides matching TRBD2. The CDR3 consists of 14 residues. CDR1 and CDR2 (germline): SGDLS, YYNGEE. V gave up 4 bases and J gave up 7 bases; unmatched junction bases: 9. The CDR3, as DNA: TGTGCCAGCAGCTCTAGCGGGACAGACTGGGAGCAGTACTTC. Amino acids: CASSSSGTDWEQYF. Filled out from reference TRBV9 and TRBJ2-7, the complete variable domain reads DSGVTQTPKHLITATGQRVTLRCSPRSGDLSVYWYQQSLDQGLQFLIQYYNGEERAKGNILERFSAQQFPDLHSELNLSSLELGDSALYFCASSSSGTDWEQYFGPGTRLTVT.

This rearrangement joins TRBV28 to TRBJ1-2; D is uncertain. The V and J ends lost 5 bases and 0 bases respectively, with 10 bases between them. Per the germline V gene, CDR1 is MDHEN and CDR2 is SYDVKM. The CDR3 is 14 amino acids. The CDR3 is CASSKGATNYGYTF. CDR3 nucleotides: TGTGCCAGCAGTAAAGGAGCTACTAACTATGGCTACACCTTC.

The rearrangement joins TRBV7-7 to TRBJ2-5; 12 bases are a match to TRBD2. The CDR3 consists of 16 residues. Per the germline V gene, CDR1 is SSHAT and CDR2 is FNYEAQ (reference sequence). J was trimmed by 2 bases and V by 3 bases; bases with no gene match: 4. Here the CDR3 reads CASSFGLAGNQETQYF. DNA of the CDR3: TGTGCCAGCAGCTTCGGACTAGCGGGGAATCAAGAGACCCAGTACTTC.

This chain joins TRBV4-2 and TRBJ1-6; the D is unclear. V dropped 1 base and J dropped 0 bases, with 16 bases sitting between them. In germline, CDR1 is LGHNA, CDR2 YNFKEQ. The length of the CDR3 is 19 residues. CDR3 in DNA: TGTGCCAGCAGCCAAGCGGTCGCGGCCCCAAGCTCCTATAATTCACCCCTCCACTTT. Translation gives CASSQAVAAPSSYNSPLHF.

CDR3 bases: TGTGCCAGTTCCCAGGACAGGGGGGAGGGCCAGTACTTC. Encoded protein: CASSQDRGEGQYF. This chain joins TRBV19 and TRBJ2-7; 10 bases agree with TRBD1. The CDR3 extends over 13 amino acids. Germline CDR1 and CDR2: LNHDA and SQIVND (reference sequence). The V segment lost 8 bases and the J segment 10 bases; nucleotides outside the gene matches: 11. The entire variable domain, with the rest obtained from reference TRBV19 and TRBJ2-7, is as follows: DGGITQSPKYLFRKEGQNVTLSCEQNLNHDAMYWYRQDPGQGLRLIYYSQIVNDFQKGDIAEGYSVSREKKESFPLTVTSAQKNPTAFYLCASSQDRGEGQYFGPGTRLTVT.